This TCR beta chain was recovered during a study of PD-L1 blockade in urothelial cancer. Across the whole study: In the mid-2010s, patients got going on atezolizumab, taking 1,200 mg intravenously every 3 weeks.

The CDR3 consists of 15 residues. Germline values: CDR1 LNHDA, CDR2 SQIVND (reference sequence). Trimming at V came to 3 bases and at J to 2 bases, leaving 4 bases not matched to a gene. The time point here: pretreatment peripheral blood. Spiking each PCR with synthetic TCR analog templates was performed. This table comes from immunoSEQ multiplex PCR, and its TCRdb copy is limited to in-frame clones, with some not included. The sample yields some 65,000 clones, 81% seen once. The rearrangement joins TRBV19 to TRBJ2-7; 10 nucleotides agree with TRBD1. Source: PBMCs, taken around atezolizumab (anti-PD-L1) treatment. The TCR sequence derives from a man aged 65-85 years with urothelial cancer. CDR3 amino acids: CASSMGTGATYEQYF. Written as DNA, the CDR3 is TGTGCCAGTAGTATGGGGACAGGGGCCACCTACGAGCAGTACTTC.